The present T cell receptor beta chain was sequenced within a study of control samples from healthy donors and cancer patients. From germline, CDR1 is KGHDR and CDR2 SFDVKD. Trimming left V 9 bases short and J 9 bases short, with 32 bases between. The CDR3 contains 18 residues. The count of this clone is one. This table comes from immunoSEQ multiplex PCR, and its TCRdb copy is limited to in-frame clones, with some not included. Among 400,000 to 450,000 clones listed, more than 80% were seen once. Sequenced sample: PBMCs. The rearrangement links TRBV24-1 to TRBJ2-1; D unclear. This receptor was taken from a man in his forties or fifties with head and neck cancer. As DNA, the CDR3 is TGTGCCACCCAACACCCCAACTTGGTCAGGCTTATTAGGGCTGAGCAGTTCTTC. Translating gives CATQHPNLVRLIRAEQFF.